A selection of T cell receptor beta chains follows, all from one sample in a study of beta chain features in type 1 diabetes. Clones were sequenced by immunoSEQ multiplex PCR, and TCRdb holds only the in-frame ones, with some missing. Among about 40,000 clones listed, about 52% were seen once. The sequencing sample was made of central memory CD4+ T cells from blood. These receptors all stem from a woman aged 18-35 years in good health. Each CDR3 is given with its conserved first and last residue. The D gene is left open where the match is weak. Only some rows state a clone size, as once, few, many or a class for expanded clones.

j_call	d_call	clone_size	v_call	cdr3_length	cdr3_aa	cdr3_nt
TRBJ2-7	TRBD1	once	TRBV5-1	15	CASSPGGTGVYEQYF	TGCGCCAGCAGCCCGGGGGGGACAGGGGTCTACGAGCAGTACTTC
TRBJ1-4	-	-	TRBV6-5	15	CASSYSSNRNEKLFF	TGTGCCAGCAGTTACTCGTCCAACAGGAATGAAAAACTGTTTTTT
TRBJ2-7	-	-	TRBV30	15	CAWSVSAGASYEQYF	TGTGCCTGGAGTGTGTCGGCAGGGGCGTCCTACGAGCAGTACTTC
TRBJ2-3	TRBD2	-	TRBV10-2	16	CASSEGTSGRVDTQYF	TGCGCCAGCAGTGAAGGGACTAGCGGGAGAGTAGATACGCAGTATTTT
TRBJ1-2	-	-	TRBV6-5	13	CASSYNRNYGYTF	TGTGCCAGCAGTTACAACAGGAACTATGGCTACACCTTC
TRBJ2-1	-	few	TRBV6-5	14	CASSYSTGYNEQFF	TGTGCCAGCAGTTACTCGACCGGGTACAATGAGCAGTTCTTC
TRBJ1-5	TRBD1	few	TRBV4-2	18	CASSQVSTGQGSNQPQHF	TGTGCCAGCAGCCAAGTTAGTACGGGACAGGGAAGCAATCAGCCCCAGCATTTT
TRBJ2-2	TRBD2	-	TRBV5-1	17	CASSRGLAASVAGELFF	TGCGCCAGCAGCCGTGGACTAGCGGCGTCTGTTGCCGGGGAGCTGTTTTTT
TRBJ2-1	TRBD2	few	TRBV6-1	15	CASSVPAGVVNEQFF	TGTGCCAGCAGTGTTCCAGCGGGAGTCGTCAATGAGCAGTTCTTC
TRBJ2-1	-	-	TRBV7-2	15	CASSLDPGRVNEQFF	TGTGCCAGCAGCTTAGATCCTGGCAGGGTCAATGAGCAGTTCTTC
TRBJ2-5	TRBD1	once	TRBV15	15	CATSRAGGEQETQYF	TGTGCCACCAGCAGGGCAGGGGGAGAACAAGAGACCCAGTACTTC
TRBJ2-1	-	-	TRBV6-1	12	CASSPKYNEQFF	TGTGCCAGCAGCCCCAAATACAATGAGCAGTTCTTC
TRBJ2-7	-	-	TRBV6-5	15	CASSRMTSGRYEQYF	TGTGCCAGCAGTCGAATGACTAGTGGCCGATACGAGCAGTACTTC
TRBJ2-2	TRBD1	-	TRBV7-3	15	CASSLGGANTGELFF	TGCGCCAGCAGCTTAGGGGGCGCGAACACCGGGGAGCTGTTTTTT
TRBJ2-1	-	-	TRBV4-1	11	CASTRDNEQFF	TGCGCCAGCACCCGGGACAATGAGCAGTTCTTC
TRBJ1-6	TRBD1	-	TRBV7-9	17	CASSLGVVGQGDSPLHF	TGTGCCAGCAGCTTAGGGGTTGTGGGACAGGGGGATTCACCCCTCCACTTT
TRBJ2-3	-	-	TRBV11-1	15	CASSLGGGGTDTQYF	TGTGCCAGCAGCCTGGGCGGGGGCGGCACAGATACGCAGTATTTT
TRBJ2-3	-	-	TRBV5-4	14	CASSSQLGTDTQYF	TGTGCCAGCAGCTCCCAACTGGGCACAGATACGCAGTATTTT
TRBJ1-2	-	-	TRBV10-3	13	CAISEQGTYGYTF	TGTGCCATCAGTGAACAGGGAACTTATGGCTACACCTTC
TRBJ1-2	-	-	TRBV6-5	13	CASSYRQGGGYTF	TGTGCCAGCAGTTACCGGCAGGGTGGGGGCTACACCTTC
TRBJ2-4	-	-	TRBV6-6	14	CASSYSPGLNIQYF	TGTGCCAGCAGTTACAGTCCGGGGTTGAACATTCAGTACTTC
TRBJ2-5	TRBD2	few	TRBV5-1	17	CASSLAPSGGASETQYF	TGCGCCAGCAGCTTGGCTCCTAGCGGGGGGGCCAGTGAGACCCAGTACTTC
TRBJ1-5	TRBD1	-	TRBV20-1	11	CSAGTGRPQHF	TGCAGTGCTGGGACAGGGCGGCCCCAGCATTTT
TRBJ2-2	TRBD1	-	TRBV5-1	15	CASSLGTGGAGELFF	TGCGCCAGCAGCCTAGGGACAGGGGGAGCCGGGGAGCTGTTTTTT
TRBJ2-5	TRBD2	-	TRBV29-1	17	CSGGEHGGGWKFETQYF	TGCAGCGGTGGGGAGCATGGGGGAGGGTGGAAGTTCGAGACCCAGTACTTC
TRBJ1-2	-	once	TRBV30	13	CAWSTGYSYGYTF	TGTGCCTGGAGTACAGGGTATTCCTATGGCTACACCTTC
TRBJ2-7	-	few	TRBV29-1	13	CSVGTPGSYEQYF	TGCAGCGTCGGGACACCGGGTTCCTACGAGCAGTACTTC
TRBJ1-2	-	-	TRBV18	14	CASSTKGQSYGYTF	TGTGCCAGCTCGACCAAAGGACAGAGTTATGGCTACACCTTC
TRBJ2-1	-	-	TRBV19	16	CASSRGGGGYDNEQFF	TGTGCCAGTAGTAGGGGGGGCGGGGGCTACGACAATGAGCAGTTCTTC
TRBJ1-4	TRBD1	once	TRBV30	13	CAWSPGQYEKLFF	TGTGCCTGGAGTCCGGGACAGTATGAAAAACTGTTTTTT
TRBJ2-1	-	-	TRBV5-6	15	CASSFSGLGYNEQFF	TGTGCCAGCAGCTTTTCCGGACTGGGATATAATGAGCAGTTCTTC
TRBJ2-7	TRBD1	-	TRBV7-6	15	CASSLGQGLYDEQYF	TGTGCCAGCAGCCTCGGACAGGGGTTGTACGACGAGCAGTACTTC
TRBJ1-5	-	-	TRBV6-1	14	CASMGGWRNQPQHF	TGTGCCAGCATGGGAGGATGGCGCAATCAGCCCCAGCATTTT
TRBJ2-5	-	-	TRBV11-2	16	CASSLGAGQIQETQYF	TGTGCCAGCAGCTTAGGGGCGGGGCAGATTCAAGAGACCCAGTACTTC
TRBJ2-1	-	-	TRBV2	14	CASSVLPSPQEQFF	TGTGCCAGCAGTGTACTACCAAGCCCTCAAGAGCAGTTCTTC
TRBJ2-7	TRBD1	-	TRBV6-1	15	CASSVPWTGSYEQYF	TGTGCCAGCAGTGTACCTTGGACAGGGAGTTACGAGCAGTACTTC
TRBJ2-3	-	few	TRBV7-9	12	CASSAGSDTQYF	TGTGCCAGCAGCGCAGGGTCAGATACGCAGTATTTT
TRBJ2-1	-	-	TRBV7-9	17	CASIGDGGGSSGNEQFF	TGTGCCAGCATCGGAGACGGCGGAGGATCATCGGGTAATGAGCAGTTCTTC
TRBJ2-3	-	few	TRBV29-1	15	CSVVGGGAGTDTQYF	TGCAGCGTCGTAGGAGGCGGGGCGGGCACAGATACGCAGTATTTT
TRBJ2-2	TRBD1	-	TRBV9	15	CASSAGTGNTGELFF	TGTGCCAGCAGCGCCGGGACAGGGAACACCGGGGAGCTGTTTTTT
TRBJ2-2	TRBD2	few	TRBV11-2	17	CASSSGLAVTNTGELFF	TGTGCCAGCAGCTCGGGACTAGCGGTAACGAACACCGGGGAGCTGTTTTTT
TRBJ2-3	TRBD2	-	TRBV5-4	15	CASSAGTSVTDTQYF	TGTGCCAGCTCCGCCGGGACTAGCGTCACAGATACGCAGTATTTT
TRBJ2-3	TRBD2	once	TRBV2	16	CASSDVGLSSTDTQYF	TGTGCCAGCAGTGACGTGGGACTATCTAGCACAGATACGCAGTATTTT
TRBJ2-2	-	-	TRBV9	14	CASSVVEGYRELFF	TGTGCCAGCAGCGTAGTAGAGGGTTATCGGGAGCTGTTTTTT
TRBJ2-4	TRBD1	-	TRBV7-7	14	CASSFPGQGNIQYF	TGTGCTAGCAGCTTTCCGGGACAGGGCAACATTCAGTACTTC
TRBJ2-1	TRBD1	-	TRBV5-6	14	CASSFRGTPDEQFF	TGTGCCAGCAGCTTCAGGGGGACGCCCGATGAGCAGTTCTTC
TRBJ1-5	-	-	TRBV7-8	15	CASSSTGGPNQPQHF	TGTGCCAGCAGCTCTACGGGGGGCCCCAATCAGCCCCAGCATTTT
TRBJ1-5	-	-	TRBV4-1	13	CASSQPQGGTQHF	TGCGCCAGCAGCCAACCGCAGGGCGGGACCCAGCATTTT
TRBJ2-7	TRBD2	-	TRBV7-6	14	CASSLLAGVYEQYF	TGTGCCAGCAGCTTACTAGCGGGAGTTTACGAGCAGTACTTC
TRBJ1-2	-	-	TRBV29-1	16	CSVDRGTRGPNYGYTF	TGCAGCGTTGATAGAGGAACCCGCGGGCCTAACTATGGCTACACCTTC
TRBJ2-2	-	-	TRBV30	14	CAWSVHSNTGELFF	TGTGCCTGGAGTGTACACAGCAACACCGGGGAGCTGTTTTTT
TRBJ1-2	TRBD1	-	TRBV15	17	CATSRDREGVNRGGYTF	TGTGCCACCAGCAGGGACAGGGAGGGTGTTAATAGGGGTGGCTACACCTTC
TRBJ1-2	-	-	TRBV2	12	CASSQGNYGYTF	TGTGCCAGCAGTCAGGGAAACTATGGCTACACCTTC